This entry describes one T cell receptor beta chain. Authors' methods: Reference gene primer amplification gave estimated nucleated cell counts. Repertoires were generated with immunoSEQ multiplex PCR, while TCRdb's copy carries only in-frame clones and drops some. D and trimming were read from the DNA, whereas the V and J calls and clone size are those reported in that table. The sample lists roughly 150,000 clones; 80% were seen once. These data are taken from a study of blood T cell repertoires in COVID-19. Enrollees, about 18 to 100 years old, lived in about two dozen US areas. Donors in Cohort 3 who had recovered were those with two negative PCRs, healthcare professional clearance, or resolution of their symptoms. The CDR3 loop spans 15 amino acids. V lost 5 bases and J lost 5; bases outside the gene matches: 8. The germline gives CDR1 SGHTA, CDR2 FQGNSA.

This receptor was obtained from a woman aged 55-69 years who had recovered from COVID-19. The material sequenced was PBMCs or T cells enriched from blood (not recorded which). The chain links TRBV7-2 to TRBJ1-4; 7 nucleotides line up with TRBD1. As DNA, the CDR3 is TGTGCCAGCAGCCCGAGGACAGGTTCCAATGAAAAACTGTTTTTT. Encoded protein: CASSPRTGSNEKLFF.